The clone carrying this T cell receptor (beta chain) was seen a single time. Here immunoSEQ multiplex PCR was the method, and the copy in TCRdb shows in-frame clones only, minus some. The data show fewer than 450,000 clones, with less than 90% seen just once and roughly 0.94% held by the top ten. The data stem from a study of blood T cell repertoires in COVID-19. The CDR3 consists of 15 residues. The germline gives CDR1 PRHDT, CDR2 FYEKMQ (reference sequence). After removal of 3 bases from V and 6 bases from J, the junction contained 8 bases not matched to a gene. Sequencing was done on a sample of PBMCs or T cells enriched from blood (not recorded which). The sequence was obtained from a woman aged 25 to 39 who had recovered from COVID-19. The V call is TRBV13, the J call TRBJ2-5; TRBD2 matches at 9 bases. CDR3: CASSFILAGMQTQYF. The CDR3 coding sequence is TGTGCCAGCAGCTTTATTCTAGCGGGGATGCAGACCCAGTACTTC.